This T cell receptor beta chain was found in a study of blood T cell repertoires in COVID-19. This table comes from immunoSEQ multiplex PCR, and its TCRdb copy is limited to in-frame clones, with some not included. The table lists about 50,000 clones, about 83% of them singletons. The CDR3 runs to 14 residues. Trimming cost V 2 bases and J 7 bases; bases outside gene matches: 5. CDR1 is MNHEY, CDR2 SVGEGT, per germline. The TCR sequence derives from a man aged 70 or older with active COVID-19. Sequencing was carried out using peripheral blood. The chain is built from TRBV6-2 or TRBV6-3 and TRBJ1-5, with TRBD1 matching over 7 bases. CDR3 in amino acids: CASSYGRGPQPQHF. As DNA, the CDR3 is TGTGCCAGCAGTTACGGTAGGGGGCCCCAGCCCCAGCATTTT.